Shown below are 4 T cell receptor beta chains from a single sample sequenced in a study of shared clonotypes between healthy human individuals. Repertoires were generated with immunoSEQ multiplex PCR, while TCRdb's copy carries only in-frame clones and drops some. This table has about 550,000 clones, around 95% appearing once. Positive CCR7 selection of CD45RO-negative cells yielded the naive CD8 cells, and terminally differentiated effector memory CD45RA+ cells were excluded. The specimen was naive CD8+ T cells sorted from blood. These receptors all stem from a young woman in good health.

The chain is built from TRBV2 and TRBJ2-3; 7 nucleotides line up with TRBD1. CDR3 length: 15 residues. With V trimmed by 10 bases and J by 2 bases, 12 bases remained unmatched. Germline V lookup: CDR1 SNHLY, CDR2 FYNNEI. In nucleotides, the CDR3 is TGTGCCACCAGATCGACCACAGGGGCCACAGATACGCAGTATTTT. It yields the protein CATRSTTGATDTQYF.

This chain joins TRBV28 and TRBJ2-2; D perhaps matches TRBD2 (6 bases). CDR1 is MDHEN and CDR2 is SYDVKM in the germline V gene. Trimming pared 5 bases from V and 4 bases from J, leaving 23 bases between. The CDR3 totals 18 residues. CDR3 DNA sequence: TGTGCCAGCAGTCCCGGTCCCGCGGGAAAGGTCCCCACCGGGGAGCTGTTTTTT. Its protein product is CASSPGPAGKVPTGELFF. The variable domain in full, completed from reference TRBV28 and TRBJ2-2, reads DVKVTQSSRYLVKRTGEKVFLECVQDMDHENMFWYRQDPGLGLRLIYFSYDVKMKEKGDIPEGYSVSREKKERFSLILESASTNQTSMYLCASSPGPAGKVPTGELFFGEGSRLTVL.

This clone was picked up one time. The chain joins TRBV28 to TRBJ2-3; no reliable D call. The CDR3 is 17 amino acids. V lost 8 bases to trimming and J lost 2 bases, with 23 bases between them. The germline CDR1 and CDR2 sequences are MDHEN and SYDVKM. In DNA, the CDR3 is TGTGCCAGCCGCCTCCCCCCTCGAAGCGTGGCCACAGATACGCAGTATTTT. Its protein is CASRLPPRSVATDTQYF.

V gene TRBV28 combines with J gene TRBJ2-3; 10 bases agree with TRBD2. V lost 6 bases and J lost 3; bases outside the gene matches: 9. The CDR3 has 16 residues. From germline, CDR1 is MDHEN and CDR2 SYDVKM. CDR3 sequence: CASSTALAGDTDTQYF. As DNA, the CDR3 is TGTGCCAGCAGCACGGCTCTAGCGGGAGATACAGATACGCAGTATTTT.